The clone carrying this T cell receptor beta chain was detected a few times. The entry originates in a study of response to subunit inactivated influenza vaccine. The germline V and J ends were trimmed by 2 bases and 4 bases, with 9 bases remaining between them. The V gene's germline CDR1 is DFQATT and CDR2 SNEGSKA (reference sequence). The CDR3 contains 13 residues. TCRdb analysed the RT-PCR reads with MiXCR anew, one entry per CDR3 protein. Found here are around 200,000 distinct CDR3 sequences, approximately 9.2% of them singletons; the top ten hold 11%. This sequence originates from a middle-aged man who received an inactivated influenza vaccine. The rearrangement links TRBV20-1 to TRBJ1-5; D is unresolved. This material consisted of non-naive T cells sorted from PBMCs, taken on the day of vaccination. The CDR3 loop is CSARTTMNQPQHF. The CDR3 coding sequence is TGCAGTGCTAGAACAACGATGAATCAGCCCCAGCATTTT.